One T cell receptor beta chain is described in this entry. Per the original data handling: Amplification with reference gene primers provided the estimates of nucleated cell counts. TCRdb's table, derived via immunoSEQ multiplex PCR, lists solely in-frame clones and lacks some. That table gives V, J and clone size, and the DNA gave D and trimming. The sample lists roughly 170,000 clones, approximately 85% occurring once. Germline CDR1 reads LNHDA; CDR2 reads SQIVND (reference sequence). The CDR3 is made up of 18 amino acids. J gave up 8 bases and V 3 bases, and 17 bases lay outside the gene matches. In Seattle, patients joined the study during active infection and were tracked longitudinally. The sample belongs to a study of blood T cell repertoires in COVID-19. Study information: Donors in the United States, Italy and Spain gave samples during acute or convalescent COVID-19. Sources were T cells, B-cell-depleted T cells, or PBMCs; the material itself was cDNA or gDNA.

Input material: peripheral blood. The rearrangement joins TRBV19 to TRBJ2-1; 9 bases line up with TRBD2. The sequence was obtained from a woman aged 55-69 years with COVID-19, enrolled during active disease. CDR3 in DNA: TGTGCCAGTAGTATCCCCCTCGGTAGCGGGAGATTAGCGGATGAGCAGTTCTTC. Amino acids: CASSIPLGSGRLADEQFF.